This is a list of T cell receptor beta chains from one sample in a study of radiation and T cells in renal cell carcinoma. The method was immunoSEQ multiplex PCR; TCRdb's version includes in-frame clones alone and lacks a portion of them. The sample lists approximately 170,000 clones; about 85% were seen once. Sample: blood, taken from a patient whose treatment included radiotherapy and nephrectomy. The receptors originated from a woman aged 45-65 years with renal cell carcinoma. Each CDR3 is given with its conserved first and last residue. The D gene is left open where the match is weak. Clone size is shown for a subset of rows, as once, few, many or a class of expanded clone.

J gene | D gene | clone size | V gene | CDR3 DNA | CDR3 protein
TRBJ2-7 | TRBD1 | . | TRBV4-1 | TGCGCCAGCAGCCAGACGGACAGGGCTAACTACGAGCAGTACTTC | CASSQTDRANYEQYF
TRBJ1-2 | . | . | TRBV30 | TGTGCCCTAAGGGGCAGCCTTAACTATGGCTACACCTTC | CALRGSLNYGYTF
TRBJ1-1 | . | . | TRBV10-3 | TGTGCCATCAGTGAGTCGGGGGCAGGGGACTCAGCTTTCTTT | CAISESGAGDSAFF
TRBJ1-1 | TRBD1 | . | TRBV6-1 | TGTGCCAGCAGTGAAATGAGACAGGGGGTACCTGAAGCTTTCTTT | CASSEMRQGVPEAFF
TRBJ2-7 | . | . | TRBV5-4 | TGTGCCAGCAGCCGGACAGTTCCAAGGGAGCAGTACTTC | CASSRTVPREQYF
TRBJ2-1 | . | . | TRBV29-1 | TGCAGCGTTGAAGAAAGCATAAGCTCCTACAATGAGCAGTTCTTC | CSVEESISSYNEQFF
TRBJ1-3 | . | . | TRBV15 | TGTGCCACCAGCAGAGATCGCGGCTCTGGAAACACCATATATTTT | CATSRDRGSGNTIYF
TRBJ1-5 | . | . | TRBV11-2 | TGTGCCAGCAGCTCTAGTATACCCCAGCATTTT | CASSSSIPQHF
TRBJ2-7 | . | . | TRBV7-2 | TGTGCCAGCAGCCCTTCCGTGACGGCCACCTACGAGCAGTACTTC | CASSPSVTATYEQYF
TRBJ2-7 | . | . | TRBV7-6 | TGTGCCAGCAGCTTAGGGAACTCCTACGAGCAGTACTTC | CASSLGNSYEQYF
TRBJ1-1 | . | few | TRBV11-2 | TGTGCCAGCAGCTTAGTGGGTAGGGGAGAAGCTTTCTTT | CASSLVGRGEAFF
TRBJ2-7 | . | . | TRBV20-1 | TGCAGTGCTTGGGGGGCCGAGCAGTACTTC | CSAWGAEQYF
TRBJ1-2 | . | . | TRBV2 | TGTGCCAGCACACAGTCTACATATGGCTACACCTTC | CASTQSTYGYTF
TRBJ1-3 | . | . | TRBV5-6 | TGTGCCAGCAGCCCCAGGGGACCTTTTACCCCCATATATTTT | CASSPRGPFTPIYF
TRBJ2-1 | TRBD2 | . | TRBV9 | TGTGCCAGCAGCGTCGCGGGCGGGAGATCCAATGAGCAGTTCTTC | CASSVAGGRSNEQFF
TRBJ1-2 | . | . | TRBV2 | TGTGCCAGCAGTGATTGGGGCTCAGCTAACTATGGCTACACCTTC | CASSDWGSANYGYTF
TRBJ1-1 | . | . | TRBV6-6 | TGTGCCAGCAGTCACCGGGACGGGGCGGTAACTGAAGCTTTCTTT | CASSHRDGAVTEAFF
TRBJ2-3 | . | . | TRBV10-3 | TGTGCCATCAGTGTTCCAAGCACAGATACGCAGTATTTT | CAISVPSTDTQYF
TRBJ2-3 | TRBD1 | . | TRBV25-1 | TGTGCCAGCAGTGAATTAGGGCAGGGGGCAGATACGCAGTATTTT | CASSELGQGADTQYF
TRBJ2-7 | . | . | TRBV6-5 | TGTGCCAGCAGTTACTCAGTTCGGGAGCAGTACTTC | CASSYSVREQYF
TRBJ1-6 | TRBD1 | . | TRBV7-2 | TGTGCCAGCAGCTTGACGTTACAGGGGGCGCGAAATTCACCCCTCCACTTT | CASSLTLQGARNSPLHF
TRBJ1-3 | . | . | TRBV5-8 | TGTGCCAGCAGCTTCGGACAGCTCCCTGGAAACACCATATATTTT | CASSFGQLPGNTIYF
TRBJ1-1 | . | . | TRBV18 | TGTGCCAGCTCACCACCGGTACCGAACACTGAAGCTTTCTTT | CASSPPVPNTEAFF
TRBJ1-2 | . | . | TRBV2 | TGTGCCAGCAGTACTAACCGGGGGGGGTTTGGCTACACCTTC | CASSTNRGGFGYTF
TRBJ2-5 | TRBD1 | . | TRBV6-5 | TGTGCCAGCAGTTACTCAACAGGGGGGGAGACCCAGTACTTC | CASSYSTGGETQYF
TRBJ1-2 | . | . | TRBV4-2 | TGTGCCAGCAGCCAAGACCCAGGGGCGACCTATGGCTACACCTTC | CASSQDPGATYGYTF
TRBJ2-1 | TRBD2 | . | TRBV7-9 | TGTGCCAGCAGCTTAGTGGGCGGGGGGTCATTTGGTGAGCAGTTCTTC | CASSLVGGGSFGEQFF
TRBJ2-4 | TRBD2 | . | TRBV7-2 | TGTGCCAGCAGCCCCGACCCTCTGACTAGCGGGAAAAACATTCAGTACTTC | CASSPDPLTSGKNIQYF
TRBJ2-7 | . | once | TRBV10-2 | TGCGCCAGCAGTGAGGACTACGAGCAGTACTTC | CASSEDYEQYF
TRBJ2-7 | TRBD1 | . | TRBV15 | TGTGCCACCAGCGTTACAACCCGGGACAGGGATGGAGAGCAGTACTTC | CATSVTTRDRDGEQYF
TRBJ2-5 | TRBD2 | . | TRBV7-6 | TGTGCCAGCAGCCTAAGACTAGCGGGGGAGACCCAGTACTTC | CASSLRLAGETQYF
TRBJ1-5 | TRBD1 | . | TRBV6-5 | TGTGCCAGCAGCCCGACAGGGGGCAGGCAGCCCCAGCATTTT | CASSPTGGRQPQHF
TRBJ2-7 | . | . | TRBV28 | TGTGCCAGCAGTTCGCCGGGAGCCTCCTACGAGCAGTACTTC | CASSSPGASYEQYF
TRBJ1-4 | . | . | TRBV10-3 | TGTGCCATCAAGGGTGGTTCTGGGGGCGCTTCCTCTAATGAAAAACTGTTTTTT | CAIKGGSGGASSNEKLFF
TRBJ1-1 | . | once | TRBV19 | TGTGCCAGTAGGACCCCAGGAGGCACTGAAGCTTTCTTT | CASRTPGGTEAFF
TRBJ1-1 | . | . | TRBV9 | TGTGCCAGCAGCCCGTTTGGTGGCAGGAGGGTAAACACTGAAGCTTTCTTT | CASSPFGGRRVNTEAFF
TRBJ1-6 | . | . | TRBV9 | TGTGCCAGCAGCGTAGCGCAGGGGAATTCACCCCTCCACTTT | CASSVAQGNSPLHF
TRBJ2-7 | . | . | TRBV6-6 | TGTGCCAGCACCCCAGGGAGTTCCTACGAGCAGTACTTC | CASTPGSSYEQYF
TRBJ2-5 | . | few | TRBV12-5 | TGTGCTAGTGGTGGCTGGGATCGGACCCAGTACTTC | CASGGWDRTQYF
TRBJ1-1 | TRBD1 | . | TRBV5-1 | TGCGCCAGCAGCGTTACAGGGGACATGAACACTGAAGCTTTCTTT | CASSVTGDMNTEAFF
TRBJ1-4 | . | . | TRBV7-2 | TGTGCCAGCAGCCCCCAGACAGGTTATAATGAAAAACTGTTTTTT | CASSPQTGYNEKLFF
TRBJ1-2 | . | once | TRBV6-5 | TGTGCCAGCAGCTCCGGGACAATCTTAAATGGCTACACCTTC | CASSSGTILNGYTF
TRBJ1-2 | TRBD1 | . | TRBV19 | TGTGCCAGTAGTATTGGACAGGGGATGTATGGCTACACCTTC | CASSIGQGMYGYTF
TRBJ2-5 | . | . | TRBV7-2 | TGTGCCAGCAGCCGAACAGGGTTCCAAGAGACCCAGTACTTC | CASSRTGFQETQYF
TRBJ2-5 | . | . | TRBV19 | TGTGCCAGTAGTATAGGATCTACGGGGGAGACCCAGTACTTC | CASSIGSTGETQYF
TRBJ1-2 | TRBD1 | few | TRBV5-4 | TGTGCCAGCAGCCAGTACACCACAGGACAGGGGAGAGGCTACACCTTC | CASSQYTTGQGRGYTF
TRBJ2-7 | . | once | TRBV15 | TGTGCCACCAGCAGAGGATTGGGGTACGAGCAGTACTTC | CATSRGLGYEQYF
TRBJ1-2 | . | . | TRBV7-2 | TGTGCCAGCAGCTTAGGCAGATCTTATGGCTACACCTTC | CASSLGRSYGYTF
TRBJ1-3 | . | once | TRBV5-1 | TGCGCCAGCAGCGAGGTGAGCTCTGGAAACACCATATATTTT | CASSEVSSGNTIYF
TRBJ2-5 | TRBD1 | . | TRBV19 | TGTGCCAGTAGTCTAGGACAGGGACAGGAGACCCAGTACTTC | CASSLGQGQETQYF
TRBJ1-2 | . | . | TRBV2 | TGTGCCAGCAGGCATCGGACAGTTCGGGGCTACACCTTC | CASRHRTVRGYTF
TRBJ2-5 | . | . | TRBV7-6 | TGTGCCAGCAGTTCACAAGAGACCCAGTACTTC | CASSSQETQYF
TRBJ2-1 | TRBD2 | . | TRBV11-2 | TGTGCCAGCAGCTTATCGGTAGCGGGCCCGAGCTCCTACAATGAGCAGTTCTTC | CASSLSVAGPSSYNEQFF
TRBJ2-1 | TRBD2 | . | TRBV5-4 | TGTGCCAGCAGCCGGGGACTAGCGGGGGACTACAATGAGCAGTTCTTC | CASSRGLAGDYNEQFF
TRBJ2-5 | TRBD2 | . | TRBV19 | TGTGCCAGTAGTAAGGTGACTAGCGGGGGAGTTTGGGAGACCCAGTACTTC | CASSKVTSGGVWETQYF